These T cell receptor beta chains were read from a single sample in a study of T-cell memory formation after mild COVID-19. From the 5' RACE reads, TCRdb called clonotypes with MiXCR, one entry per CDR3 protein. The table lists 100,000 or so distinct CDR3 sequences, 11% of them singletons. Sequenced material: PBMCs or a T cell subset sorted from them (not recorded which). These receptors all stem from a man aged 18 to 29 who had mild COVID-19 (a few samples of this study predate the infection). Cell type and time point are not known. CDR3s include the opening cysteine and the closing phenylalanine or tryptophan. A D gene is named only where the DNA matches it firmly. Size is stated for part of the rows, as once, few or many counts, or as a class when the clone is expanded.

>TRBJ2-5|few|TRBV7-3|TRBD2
TGTGCCAGCAGCTTAGCGGGGGTCCCTCAGGAGACCCAGTACTTC
CASSLAGVPQETQYF
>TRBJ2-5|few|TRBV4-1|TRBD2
TGCGCCAGCAGCCCCCGACTAGCGGGGGGGGAAGAGACCCAGTACTTC
CASSPRLAGGEETQYF
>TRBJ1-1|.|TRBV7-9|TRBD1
TGTGCCAGCAGCTTTGGAGCGACAGGGGAGGGCACTGAAGCTTTCTTT
CASSFGATGEGTEAFF
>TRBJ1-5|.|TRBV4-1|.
TGCGCCAGCAGCCCTATCAGGCGGGGTCAGCCCCAGCATTTT
CASSPIRRGQPQHF
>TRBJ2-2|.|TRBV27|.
TGTGCCAGCAGTTTGACCTCCGGGGAGCTGTTTTTT
CASSLTSGELFF
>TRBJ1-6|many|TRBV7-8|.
TGTGCCAGCATCTCAGGGAGCTCCTATAATTCACCCCTCCACTTT
CASISGSSYNSPLHF
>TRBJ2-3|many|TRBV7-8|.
TGTGCCAGCAGCTTTCTCGTACCGCGGGCGCAGTATTTT
CASSFLVPRAQYF
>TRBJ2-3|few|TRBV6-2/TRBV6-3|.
TGTGCCAGCAGTTACCCTCCCGGGGGCAGTGCCCCAGATACGCAGTATTTT
CASSYPPGGSAPDTQYF
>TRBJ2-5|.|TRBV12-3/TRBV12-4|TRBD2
TGTGCCAGCCAGACCTTAGCGGGGGGGCTGAAAGAGACCCAGTACTTC
CASQTLAGGLKETQYF
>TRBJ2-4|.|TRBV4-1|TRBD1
TGCGCCAGCAGCTTCACCCCGGGACAGTCAAACATTCAGTACTTC
CASSFTPGQSNIQYF
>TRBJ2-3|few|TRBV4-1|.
TGCGCCAGCAGCCAAGCAATGGGGGTCACAGATACGCAGTATTTT
CASSQAMGVTDTQYF
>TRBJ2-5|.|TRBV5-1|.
TGCGCCAGCAGCTTCCCGGGCGAAGGGGAGACCCAGTACTTC
CASSFPGEGETQYF
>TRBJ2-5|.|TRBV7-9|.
TGTGCCAGCAGCTTAGAACGTTACCAAGAGACCCAGTACTTC
CASSLERYQETQYF
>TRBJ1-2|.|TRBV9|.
TGTGCCAGCAGCGTTCGGGCTCACCCGGGAGTAAGTGGCTACACCTTC
CASSVRAHPGVSGYTF
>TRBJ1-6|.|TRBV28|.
TGTGCCAGCAGTTTATTCGGCAGGGGAAACTCACCCCTCCACTTT
CASSLFGRGNSPLHF
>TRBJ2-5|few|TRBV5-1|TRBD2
TGCGCCAGCAGCATCGGACTAGCGGGGCAAGAGACCCAGTACTTC
CASSIGLAGQETQYF
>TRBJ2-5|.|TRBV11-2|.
TGTGCCAGCAGCTTCCACGGAGAGACCCAGTACTTC
CASSFHGETQYF
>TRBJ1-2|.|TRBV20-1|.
TGCAGTGCTAGAAAATTGGAGGTGGGGGACTATGGCTACACCTTC
CSARKLEVGDYGYTF
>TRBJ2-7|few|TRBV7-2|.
TGTGCCAGCAGCATCCCGCATTCTAGCTACGAGCAGTACTTC
CASSIPHSSYEQYF
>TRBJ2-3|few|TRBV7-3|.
TGTGCCAGCAGCTTATACGGGGCGGTGGATACAGATACGCAGTATTTT
CASSLYGAVDTDTQYF
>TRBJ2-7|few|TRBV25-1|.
TGTGCCAGCAGTGAATCGGCCTACGAGCAGTACTTC
CASSESAYEQYF
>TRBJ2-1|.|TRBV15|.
TGTGCCACCAGCAGAGGAACAGACTCCTACAATGAGCAGTTCTTC
CATSRGTDSYNEQFF
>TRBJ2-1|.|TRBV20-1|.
TGCAGTGCCCAATCGTACGGCGGGGTCTCAATTAACAATGAGCAGTTCTTC
CSAQSYGGVSINNEQFF
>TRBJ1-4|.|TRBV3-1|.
TGTGCCAGCAGCCAACTCGAAAAACTGTTTTTT
CASSQLEKLFF
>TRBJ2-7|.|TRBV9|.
TGTGCCAGCAGTTCCGGGGGCCCGGGCTACGAGCAGTACTTC
CASSSGGPGYEQYF
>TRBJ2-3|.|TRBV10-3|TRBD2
TGTGCCATCAGTGAGCCTTTTAGCGGGGAGAGCACAGATACGCAGTATTTT
CAISEPFSGESTDTQYF
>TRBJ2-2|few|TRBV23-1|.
TGCGCCAGCAGTCAAGAAGCGAACACCGGGGAGCTGTTTTTT
CASSQEANTGELFF
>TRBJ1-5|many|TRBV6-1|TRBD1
TGTGCCAGCAGTGAAGCGGAGGGGACAGGGGGACAGCCCCAGCATTTT
CASSEAEGTGGQPQHF
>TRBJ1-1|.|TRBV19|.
TGTGCCAGTACCTTGGGAGACACTGAAGCTTTCTTT
CASTLGDTEAFF
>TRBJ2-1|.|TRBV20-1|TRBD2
TGCAGTGCTAGAGATGTTAGCGGGGGGGCCCTATACAATGAGCAGTTCTTC
CSARDVSGGALYNEQFF
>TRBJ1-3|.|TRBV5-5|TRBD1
TGTGCCAGCAGCCCGAGAGGACAGGACGATTCTGGAAACACCATATATTTT
CASSPRGQDDSGNTIYF
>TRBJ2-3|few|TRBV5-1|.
TGCGCCAGCAGCTTGAGTATCGGGGGAAGCACAGATACGCAGTATTTT
CASSLSIGGSTDTQYF
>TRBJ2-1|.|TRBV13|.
TGTGCCAGCAGCTTAGGGTACCCGCCCGACAATGAGCAGTTCTTC
CASSLGYPPDNEQFF
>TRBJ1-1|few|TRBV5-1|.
TGCGCCAGCAGAGAAGGAGGATCGAACACTGAAGCTTTCTTT
CASREGGSNTEAFF
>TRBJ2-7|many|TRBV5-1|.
TGCGCCAGCAGCTTTCTCCTGGAGACAGGACCCTACGAGCAGTACTTC
CASSFLLETGPYEQYF
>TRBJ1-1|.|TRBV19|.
TGTGCCAGTAGTCCCACGGCGGGCAGGGGCGCTTTCTTT
CASSPTAGRGAFF
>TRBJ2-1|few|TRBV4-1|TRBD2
TGCGCCAGCAGCCAGTGGGCGACTAGCGGGGGGAACTACAATGAGCAGTTCTTC
CASSQWATSGGNYNEQFF
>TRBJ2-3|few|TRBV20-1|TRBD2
TGCAGTGCTAGACCCCTCTCTAGCGGGGTGGGAGATACGCAGTATTTT
CSARPLSSGVGDTQYF
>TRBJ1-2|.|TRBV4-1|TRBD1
TGCGCCAGCAGCCAAGTGGGAGGGGACAGCCACTATGGCTACACCTTC
CASSQVGGDSHYGYTF
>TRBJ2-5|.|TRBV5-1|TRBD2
TGCGCCAGCAGCTTGTTTGTGGGACTAGCGGGAGAAGAGACCCAGTACTTC
CASSLFVGLAGEETQYF
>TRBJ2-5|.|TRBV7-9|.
TGTGCCAGCAGCTTAATCGTGGCAGGGGTTAGGGAGACCCAGTACTTC
CASSLIVAGVRETQYF
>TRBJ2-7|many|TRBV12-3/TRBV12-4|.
TGTGCCAGCACCCTAGGGGGCTCCTACGAGCAGTACTTC
CASTLGGSYEQYF
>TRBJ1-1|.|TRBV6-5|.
TGTGCCAGCAGTTACTCGACACAGGGCCCGGCGAACACTGAAGCTTTCTTT
CASSYSTQGPANTEAFF